The clone carrying this TCR beta chain was seen only once. This CDR3 has 14 residues. The germline V gene encodes CDR1 SGHTA and CDR2 FQGNSA. Trimming took 2 bases from V and 5 from J, leaving 9 bases between them. The second PCR ran about 7 to 12 cycles with a sample-barcoded 5' primer and J-beta primers. Each TCR beta cDNA got a 12-nucleotide random molecular identifier. MiXCR, applied by TCRdb to the 5' RACE reads, yields one record per CDR3 protein. The top ten clones hold more than 6% of a sample with about 1.7 million distinct CDR3 sequences, roughly 27% of them seen once. The sample belongs to a study of blood T cells in healthy people across ages.

The origin of this receptor is a young woman in good health. Sequencing input: blood. This rearrangement joins TRBV7-2 to TRBJ2-2; D unclear. The CDR3: CASSLKLSTGELFF. The CDR3 DNA is TGTGCCAGCAGCTTAAAGTTGTCGACCGGGGAGCTGTTTTTT.